Detailed here is one T cell receptor (beta chain). Per the original methods: The authors estimated nucleated cell counts from reference gene primer amplification. Libraries were prepared by immunoSEQ multiplex PCR; TCRdb keeps only in-frame clonotypes and omits some of them. That table supplies the V and J calls and clone size; D and trimming were determined from the DNA. The sample includes 200,000 to 250,000 clones, 70% to 85% seen only once; the top ten take roughly 1.8%. This record comes from a study of blood T cell repertoires in COVID-19. As for the study in general: Acute and convalescent COVID-19 samples came from the United States, Italy and Spain.

V dropped 6 bases and J dropped 5; count of bases not matched to a gene: 7. CDR1 and CDR2 (germline): SGHTA, FQGNSA. The CDR3 has 13 residues. The age range of participants was 18 to 89 years, with residence in some 25 US areas. The study counted Cohort 3 donors as recovered given two negative PCRs, clearance, or symptom resolution. The J gene is TRBJ2-7, the V gene TRBV7-2; 7 bases map to TRBD1. The TCR originated in a man aged 55 to 70 who had recovered from COVID-19. The sequencing input was PBMCs or T cells enriched from blood (not recorded which). DNA of the CDR3: TGTGCCAGCAGTTCGGGACAGTCCCACGAGCAGTACTTC. Translating it yields CASSSGQSHEQYF.